This passage covers 21 T cell receptor beta chains from one sample sequenced in a study of cytomegalovirus exposure and HLA in healthy donors. Only in-frame clones appear in the TCRdb table, and some are missing; sequencing was by immunoSEQ multiplex PCR. Here the sample spans 120,000 or so clones, 95% to 96% being singletons. Sample: PBMCs. The receptors come from a man aged 18 to 30 in good health and CMV-seronegative.

This chain's CDR3 is CASSIVGQSSYEQYF. As DNA, the CDR3 is TGTGCCAGTAGTATAGTGGGACAGAGCTCCTACGAGCAGTACTTC. The chain carries TRBV19 and TRBJ2-7, with 7 bases lining up with TRBD1. J was trimmed by 0 bases and V by 1 base; bases with no gene match: 3. The CDR3 loop spans 15 amino acids. The V gene's germline CDR1 is LNHDA and CDR2 SQIVND (reference sequence).

The J gene is TRBJ2-1, the V gene TRBV7-8; 8 positions match TRBD2. CDR1 and CDR2 (germline): SGHVS, FQNEAQ. Trimming cost V 0 bases and J 0 bases; bases outside gene matches: 1. The CDR3 has 16 amino acids. The CDR3 DNA is TGTGCCAGCAGCTTAGCCGGGACTAGCTCCTACAATGAGCAGTTCTTC. This translates into CASSLAGTSSYNEQFF.

The gene calls are TRBV7-3 and TRBJ2-1; the D gene is possibly TRBD1 (6 bases). CDR3 length: 14 amino acids. Per germline, CDR1 SGHTA and CDR2 FQGTGA. With 3 bases removed from V and 6 bases from J, the gap between germline ends came to 12 bases. DNA of the CDR3: TGTGCCAGCAGCTTGCAGGGGTTATTCAATGAGCAGTTCTTC. It codes for CASSLQGLFNEQFF.

V gene TRBV27 combines with J gene TRBJ2-2, with 7 positions matching TRBD1. The V segment lost 5 bases and the J segment 5 bases; nucleotides outside the gene matches: 5. Germline values: CDR1 MNHEY, CDR2 SMNVEV (reference sequence). The CDR3 has 14 residues. The CDR3 DNA follows: TGTGCCAGCAGTGAGTACAGGGGAACCGGGGAGCTGTTTTTT. Residues: CASSEYRGTGELFF.

This clone has just one count. This chain links TRBV4-2 with TRBJ2-1, with 10 bases aligning to TRBD2. This CDR3 comprises 17 residues. Germline V gives CDR1 LGHNA, CDR2 YNFKEQ. Trimming at V came to 1 base and at J to 6 bases, leaving 9 bases not matched to a gene. DNA of the CDR3: TGTGCCAGCAGCCAAGCCACTAGCGGGGTTCAGGGCAATGAGCAGTTCTTC. Its translation is CASSQATSGVQGNEQFF.

This chain uses TRBV5-1 with TRBJ2-1; 12 bases agree with TRBD2. The CDR3 runs to 15 residues. CDR1 is SGHRS and CDR2 is YFSETQ in the germline V gene. J was trimmed by 10 bases and V by 1 base; bases with no gene match: 6. The CDR3, as DNA: TGCGCCAGCAGCTTGAACGGACTAGCGGGATGGGAGCAGTTCTTC. It codes for CASSLNGLAGWEQFF.

The gene calls are TRBV9 and TRBJ2-1; the D gene is possibly TRBD1 (6 bases). Trimming shortened V by 0 bases and J by 10 bases, and 17 bases separated the two germline ends. The germline V gene has CDR1 SGDLS and CDR2 YYNGEE. There are 15 residues in the CDR3. CDR3 amino acids: CASSVGGGQATEQFF. Here the CDR3 DNA reads TGTGCCAGCAGCGTAGGAGGGGGTCAGGCGACAGAGCAGTTCTTC.

For the CDR3, the DNA is TGTGCCAGCAGTTTGGGGATGGGTGGGGCCGGCTCCTACGAGCAGTACTTC. Translated: CASSLGMGGAGSYEQYF. J is TRBJ2-7 and V is TRBV27; possibly TRBD1 for D (5 bases). CDR1 is MNHEY, CDR2 SMNVEV, per germline (reference sequence). The CDR3 has 17 residues. V was trimmed by 3 bases and J by 0 bases, leaving 18 bases between them.

The genes are TRBV11-2 and TRBJ2-7, with a weak D call TRBD2 (5 bases). The CDR3 is 14 amino acids. Trimming cost V 1 base and J 5 bases, with 12 bases left between them. Germline assignment: CDR1 SGHAT and CDR2 FQNNGV. The CDR3 region is CASSLVGFGDEQYF. DNA of the CDR3: TGTGCCAGCAGCTTAGTGGGTTTCGGGGACGAGCAGTACTTC.

The J gene is TRBJ1-2, the V gene TRBV14, with D perhaps matching TRBD1 (6 bases). V was clipped by 1 base and J by 5 bases, with 11 bases between them. Germline loops: CDR1 SGHDN, CDR2 FVKESK. The CDR3 has 14 residues. CDR3 bases: TGTGCCAGCAGCCAAGCTACAGGGTGGTATGGCTACACCTTC. Translated: CASSQATGWYGYTF.

The rearrangement links TRBV6-1 to TRBJ2-4; 8 bases agree with TRBD1. CDR3 size: 16 residues. Germline loops: CDR1 MNHNS, CDR2 SASEGT. The junction had 2 bases not matched to a gene; V was cut back by 0 bases and J by 1 base. The CDR3 region has the DNA TGTGCCAGCAGTGAAGCAGGACAGGGTGCCAAAAACATTCAGTACTTC. Its translation is CASSEAGQGAKNIQYF.

This chain connects TRBV7-9 to TRBJ1-4; D gene unclear. CDR1 and CDR2 from the germline V gene are SEHNR and FQNEAQ (reference sequence). The germline V and J ends were trimmed by 4 bases and 12 bases, with 12 bases remaining between them. The CDR3 consists of 12 residues. The CDR3 DNA reads as TGTGCCAGCAGCTCGTCCGCGGGTCAACTGTTTTTT. Its protein product is CASSSSAGQLFF.

This chain joins TRBV9 and TRBJ2-3; 10 bases agree with TRBD2. Per germline, CDR1 SGDLS and CDR2 YYNGEE. The CDR3 totals 18 residues. The trim removed 3 bases at V and 4 bases at J, leaving 14 bases unmatched. The CDR3 loop is CASSADRLAGGLADTQYF. The CDR3 coding sequence is TGTGCCAGCAGCGCGGACCGCTTAGCGGGAGGATTGGCAGATACGCAGTATTTT.

The rearrangement joins TRBV9 to TRBJ2-5; D is uncertain. V was pared by 5 bases and J by 5 bases, with 13 bases between. CDR1 and CDR2 from the germline V gene are SGDLS and YYNGEE. The CDR3 is 13 residues long. CDR3 nucleotide sequence: TGTGCCAGCAGAGCCCTAAACGCGGAGACCCAGTACTTC. Residues: CASRALNAETQYF.

The chain employs TRBV18 and TRBJ1-1, with TRBD1 matching over 7 bases. This CDR3 comprises 15 residues. Trimming at V came to 4 bases and at J to 1 base, leaving 6 bases not matched to a gene. The germline V gene encodes CDR1 KGHSH and CDR2 LQKENI. This chain's CDR3 is CASSLGTVSNTEAFF. DNA of the CDR3: TGTGCCAGCTCACTAGGGACAGTTTCGAACACTGAAGCTTTCTTT.

To note about this clone: Sequence at one end of the junction differs from germline and may be a read error. The chain recombines TRBV2 with TRBJ1-5; the match to TRBD1 covers 10 bases. The germline CDR1 and CDR2 sequences are SNHLY and FYNNEI. CDR3 length equals 16 residues. CDR3 bases: TGTGCCGGCAGTAGGACAGGGGGTTATAGCAATCAGCCCCAGCATTTT. Translated: CAGSRTGGYSNQPQHF.

The V call is TRBV7-6, the J call TRBJ1-4; TRBD1 might be the D (5 bases). V dropped 2 bases and J dropped 8 bases, with 15 bases sitting between them. The CDR3 consists of 15 residues. Per the germline V gene, CDR1 is SGHVS and CDR2 is FNYEAQ. CDR3 loop: CASSLFGTRGEKLFF. The CDR3 coding sequence is TGTGCCAGCAGCTTATTTGGGACTCGCGGGGAAAAACTGTTTTTT.

This chain links TRBV25-1 with TRBJ2-5; TRBD2 aligns across 9 bases. The CDR3 totals 18 residues. CDR1 is MGHDK, CDR2 SYGVNS, per germline. V shed 1 base and J 4 bases; nucleotides not matched to a gene: 13. CDR3 sequence: CASSESSGLAGFSETQYF. DNA for the CDR3: TGTGCCAGCAGTGAATCGTCCGGGCTAGCGGGATTTTCAGAGACCCAGTACTTC. Filled out from reference TRBV25-1 and TRBJ2-5, the complete variable domain reads EADIYQTPRYLVIGTGKKITLECSQTMGHDKMYWYQQDPGMELHLIHYSYGVNSTEKGDLSSESTVSRIRTEHFPLTLESARPSHTSQYLCASSESSGLAGFSETQYFGPGTRLLVL.

The chain carries TRBV7-8 and TRBJ1-5, with D possibly being TRBD1 (6 bases). The CDR3 extends over 15 amino acids. Germline loops: CDR1 SGHVS, CDR2 FQNEAQ. Trimming removed 4 bases from V and 6 bases from J, with 16 bases in between. The DNA of the CDR3 is TGTGCCAGCAGCTCTATAGGGGGGGGAAGTCAGCCCCAGCATTTT. It specifies CASSSIGGGSQPQHF.

This rearrangement joins TRBV6-5 to TRBJ2-2; D uncertain. The CDR3 runs to 14 residues. CDR1 and CDR2 from the germline V gene are MNHEY and SVGAGI. The ends were cut back, 3 bases at V and 3 bases at J, with 8 bases in the middle. CDR3 amino acids: CASSYGTYTGELFF. The CDR3 bases are TGTGCCAGCAGTTATGGCACCTACACCGGGGAGCTGTTTTTT.

The chain couples TRBV6-1 to TRBJ1-1; no clear D gene. The CDR3 loop spans 11 amino acids. Germline V gene data show CDR1 as MNHNS and CDR2 as SASEGT. V lost 3 bases to trimming and J lost 11 bases, with 10 bases between them. CDR3: CASSDPVRAFF. The CDR3 DNA reads as TGTGCCAGCAGTGATCCGGTTCGGGCTTTCTTT.